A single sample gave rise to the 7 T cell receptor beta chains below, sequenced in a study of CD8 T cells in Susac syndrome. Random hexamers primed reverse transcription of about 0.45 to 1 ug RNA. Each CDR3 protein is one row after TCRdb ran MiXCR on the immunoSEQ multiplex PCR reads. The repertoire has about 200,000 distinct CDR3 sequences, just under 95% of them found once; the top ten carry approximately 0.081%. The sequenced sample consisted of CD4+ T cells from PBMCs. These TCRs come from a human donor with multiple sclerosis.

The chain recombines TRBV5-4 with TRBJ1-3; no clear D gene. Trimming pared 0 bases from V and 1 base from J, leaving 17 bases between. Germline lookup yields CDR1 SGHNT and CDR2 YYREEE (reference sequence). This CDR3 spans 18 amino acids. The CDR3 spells CASSLGVTPVGSGNTIYF. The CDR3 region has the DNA TGTGCCAGCAGCTTGGGGGTGACCCCCGTGGGATCTGGAAACACCATATATTTT. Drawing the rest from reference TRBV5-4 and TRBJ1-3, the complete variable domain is ETGVTQSPTHLIKTRGQQVTLRCSSQSGHNTVSWYQQALGQGPQFIFQYYREEENGRGNFPPRFSGLQFPNYSSELNVNALELDDSALYLCASSLGVTPVGSGNTIYFGEGSWLTVV.

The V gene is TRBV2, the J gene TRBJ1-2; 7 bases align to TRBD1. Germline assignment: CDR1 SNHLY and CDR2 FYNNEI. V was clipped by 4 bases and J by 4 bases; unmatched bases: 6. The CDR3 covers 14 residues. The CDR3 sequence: CASSGQGDIYGYTF. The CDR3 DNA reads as TGTGCCAGCAGTGGGCAGGGGGATATCTATGGCTACACCTTC.

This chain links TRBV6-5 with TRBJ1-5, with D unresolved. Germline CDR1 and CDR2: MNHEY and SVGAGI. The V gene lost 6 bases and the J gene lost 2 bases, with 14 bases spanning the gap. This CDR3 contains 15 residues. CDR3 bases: TGTGCCAGCAGCCCCCGAGCAGCCCGCAATCAGCCCCAGCATTTT. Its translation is CASSPRAARNQPQHF.

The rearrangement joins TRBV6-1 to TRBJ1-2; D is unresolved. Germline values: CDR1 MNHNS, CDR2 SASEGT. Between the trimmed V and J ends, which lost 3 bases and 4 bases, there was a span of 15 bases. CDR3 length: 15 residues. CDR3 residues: CASSERGDSGYGYTF. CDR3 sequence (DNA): TGTGCCAGCAGTGAGCGGGGAGATAGTGGCTATGGCTACACCTTC.

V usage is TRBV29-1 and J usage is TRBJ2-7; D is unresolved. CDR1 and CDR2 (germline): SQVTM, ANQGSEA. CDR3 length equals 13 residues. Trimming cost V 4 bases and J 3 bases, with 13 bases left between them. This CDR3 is CSVAAGSLYEQYF. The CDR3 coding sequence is TGCAGCGTTGCGGCAGGCTCACTCTACGAGCAGTACTTC.

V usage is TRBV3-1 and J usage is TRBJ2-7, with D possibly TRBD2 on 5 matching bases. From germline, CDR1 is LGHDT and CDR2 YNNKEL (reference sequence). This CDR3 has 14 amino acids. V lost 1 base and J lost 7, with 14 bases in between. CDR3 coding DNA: TGTGCCAGCAGCCAAGGGGCACCTGGCGGGGAGCAGTACTTC. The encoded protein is CASSQGAPGGEQYF.

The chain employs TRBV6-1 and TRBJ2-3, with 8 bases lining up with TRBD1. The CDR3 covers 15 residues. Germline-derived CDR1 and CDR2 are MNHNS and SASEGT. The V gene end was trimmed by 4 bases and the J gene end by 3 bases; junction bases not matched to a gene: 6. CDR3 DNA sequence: TGTGCCAGCAGTGTGGACAGGGTCCCGACAGATACGCAGTATTTT. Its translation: CASSVDRVPTDTQYF.